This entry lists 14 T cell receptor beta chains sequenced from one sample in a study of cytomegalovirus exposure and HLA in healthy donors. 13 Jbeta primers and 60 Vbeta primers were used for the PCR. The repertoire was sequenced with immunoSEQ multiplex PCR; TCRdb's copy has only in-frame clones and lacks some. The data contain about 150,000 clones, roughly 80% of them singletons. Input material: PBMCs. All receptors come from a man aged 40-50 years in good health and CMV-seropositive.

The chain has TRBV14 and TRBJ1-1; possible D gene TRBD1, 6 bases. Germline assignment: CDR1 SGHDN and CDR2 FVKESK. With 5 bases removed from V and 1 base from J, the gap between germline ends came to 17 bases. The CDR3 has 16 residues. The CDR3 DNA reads TGTGCCAGCAGCGCCTCGGCCGACAGGTGGAACACTGAAGCTTTCTTT. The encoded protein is CASSASADRWNTEAFF.

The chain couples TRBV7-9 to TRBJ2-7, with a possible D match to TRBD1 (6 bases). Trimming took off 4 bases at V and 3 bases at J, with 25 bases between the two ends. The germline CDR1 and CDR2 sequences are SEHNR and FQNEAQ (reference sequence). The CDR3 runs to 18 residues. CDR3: CASSSTHEGHSFDYEQYF. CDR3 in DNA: TGTGCCAGCAGCTCAACTCACGAGGGACACTCCTTTGACTACGAGCAGTACTTC.

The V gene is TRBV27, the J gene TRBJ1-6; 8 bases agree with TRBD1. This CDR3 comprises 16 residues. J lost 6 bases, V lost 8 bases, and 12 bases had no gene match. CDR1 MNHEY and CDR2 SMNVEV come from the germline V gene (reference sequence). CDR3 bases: TGTGCCAGCTGTTACGGACAGGGCCTGCTTAATTCACCCCTCCACTTT. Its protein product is CASCYGQGLLNSPLHF.

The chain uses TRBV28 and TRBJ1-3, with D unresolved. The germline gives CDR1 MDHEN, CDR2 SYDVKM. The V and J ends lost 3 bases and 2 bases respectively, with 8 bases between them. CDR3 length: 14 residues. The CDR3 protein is CASSLAGAGNTIYF. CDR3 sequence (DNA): TGTGCCAGCAGTTTGGCCGGGGCTGGAAACACCATATATTTT.

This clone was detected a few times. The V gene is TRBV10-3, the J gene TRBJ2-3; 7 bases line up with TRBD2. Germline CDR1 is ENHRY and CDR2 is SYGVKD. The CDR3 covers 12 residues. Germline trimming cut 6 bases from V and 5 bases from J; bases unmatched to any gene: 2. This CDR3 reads CAIRPSGDTQYF. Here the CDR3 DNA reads TGTGCCATCAGACCTAGCGGAGATACGCAGTATTTT.

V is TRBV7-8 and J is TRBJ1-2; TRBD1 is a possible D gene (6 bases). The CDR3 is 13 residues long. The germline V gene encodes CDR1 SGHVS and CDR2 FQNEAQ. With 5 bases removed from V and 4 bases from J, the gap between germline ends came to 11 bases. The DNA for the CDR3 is TGTGCCAGCAGCGAGGGAGGGGGCTATGGCTACACCTTC. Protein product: CASSEGGGYGYTF.

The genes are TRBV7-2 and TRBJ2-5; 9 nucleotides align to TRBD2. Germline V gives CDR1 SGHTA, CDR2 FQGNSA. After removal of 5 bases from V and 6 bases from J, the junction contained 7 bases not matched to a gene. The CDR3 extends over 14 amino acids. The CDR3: CASSAGLAGQTQYF. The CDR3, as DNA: TGTGCCAGCAGCGCGGGACTAGCAGGCCAGACCCAGTACTTC.

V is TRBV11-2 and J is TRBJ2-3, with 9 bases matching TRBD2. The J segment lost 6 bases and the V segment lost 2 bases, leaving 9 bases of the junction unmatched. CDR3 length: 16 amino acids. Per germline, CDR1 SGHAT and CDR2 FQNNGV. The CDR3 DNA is TGTGCCAGCAGCTTATCGGCGGGGGGGCTGAAGGATACGCAGTATTTT. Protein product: CASSLSAGGLKDTQYF.

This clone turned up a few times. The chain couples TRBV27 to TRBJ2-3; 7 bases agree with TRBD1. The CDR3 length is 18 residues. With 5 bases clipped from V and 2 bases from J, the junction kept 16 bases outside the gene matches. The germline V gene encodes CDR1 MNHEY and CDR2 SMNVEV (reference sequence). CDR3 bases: TGTGCCAGCAGTCTCCCCTCGGACAGGCCGTCCAACACAGATACGCAGTATTTT. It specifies CASSLPSDRPSNTDTQYF.

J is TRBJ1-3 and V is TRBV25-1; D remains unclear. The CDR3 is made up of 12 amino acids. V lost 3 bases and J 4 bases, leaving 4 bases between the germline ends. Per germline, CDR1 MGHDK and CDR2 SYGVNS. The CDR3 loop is CASSDMGNTIYF. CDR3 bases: TGTGCCAGCAGTGATATGGGAAACACCATATATTTT.

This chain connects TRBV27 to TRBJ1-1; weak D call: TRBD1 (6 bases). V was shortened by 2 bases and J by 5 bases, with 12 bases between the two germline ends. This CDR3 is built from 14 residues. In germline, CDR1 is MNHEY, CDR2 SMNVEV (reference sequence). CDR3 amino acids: CASSLAGGETEAFF. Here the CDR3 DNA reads TGTGCCAGCAGTTTAGCGGGGGGCGAGACTGAAGCTTTCTTT.

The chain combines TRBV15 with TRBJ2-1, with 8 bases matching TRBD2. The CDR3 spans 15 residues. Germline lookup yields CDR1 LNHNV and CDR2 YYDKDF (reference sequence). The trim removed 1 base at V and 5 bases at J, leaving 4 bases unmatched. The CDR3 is CATSRGVAGHNEQFF. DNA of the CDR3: TGTGCCACCAGCAGAGGAGTAGCGGGACACAATGAGCAGTTCTTC.

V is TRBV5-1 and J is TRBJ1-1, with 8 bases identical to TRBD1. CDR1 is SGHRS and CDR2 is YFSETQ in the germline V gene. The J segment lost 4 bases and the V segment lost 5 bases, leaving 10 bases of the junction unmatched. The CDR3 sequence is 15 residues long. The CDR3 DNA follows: TGCGCCAGCAGACCTATTGGACAGGGAAGCACTGAAGCTTTCTTT. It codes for CASRPIGQGSTEAFF.

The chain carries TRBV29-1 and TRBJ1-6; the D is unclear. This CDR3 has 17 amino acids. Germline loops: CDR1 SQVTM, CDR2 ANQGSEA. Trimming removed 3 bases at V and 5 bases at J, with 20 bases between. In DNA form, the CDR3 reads TGCAGCGTTGACTCTGACGTTTCGAGAGGAGATAATTCACCCCTCCACTTT. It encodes CSVDSDVSRGDNSPLHF. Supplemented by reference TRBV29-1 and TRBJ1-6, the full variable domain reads SAVISQKPSRDICQRGTSLTIQCQVDSQVTMMFWYRQQPGQSLTLIATANQGSEATYESGFVIDKFPISRPNLTFSTLTVSNMSPEDSSIYLCSVDSDVSRGDNSPLHFGNGTRLTVT.